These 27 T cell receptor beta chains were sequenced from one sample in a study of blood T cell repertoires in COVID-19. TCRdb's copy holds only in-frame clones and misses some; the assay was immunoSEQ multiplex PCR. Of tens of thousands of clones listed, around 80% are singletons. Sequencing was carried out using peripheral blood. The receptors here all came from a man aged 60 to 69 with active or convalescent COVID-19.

CDR3 sequence: CASSHRGDGTYEQYF. The CDR3 DNA is TGCGCCAGCAGCCACAGGGGGGACGGGACCTACGAGCAGTACTTC. This chain uses TRBV10-2 with TRBJ2-7, with 8 bases fitting TRBD1. The J segment lost 2 bases and the V segment lost 6 bases, leaving 9 bases of the junction unmatched. Per the germline V gene, CDR1 is WSHSY and CDR2 is SAAADI. The CDR3 spans 15 residues.

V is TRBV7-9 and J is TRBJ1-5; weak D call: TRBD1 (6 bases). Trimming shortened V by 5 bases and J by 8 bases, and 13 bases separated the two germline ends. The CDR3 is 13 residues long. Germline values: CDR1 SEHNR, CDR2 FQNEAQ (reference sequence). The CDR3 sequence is CASSAGDWEPQHF. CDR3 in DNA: TGTGCCAGCAGCGCAGGGGATTGGGAGCCCCAGCATTTT.

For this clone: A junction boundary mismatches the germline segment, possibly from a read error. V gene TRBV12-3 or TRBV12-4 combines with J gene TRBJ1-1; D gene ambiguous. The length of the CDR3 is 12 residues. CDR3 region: CASSLGRMRVVF. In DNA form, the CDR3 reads TGTGCCAGCAGTTTGGGCAGGATGAGGGTAGTCTTT.

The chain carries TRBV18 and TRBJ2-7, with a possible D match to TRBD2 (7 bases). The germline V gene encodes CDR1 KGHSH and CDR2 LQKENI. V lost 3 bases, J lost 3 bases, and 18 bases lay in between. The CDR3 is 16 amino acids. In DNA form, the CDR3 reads TGTGCCAGCTCACCCGGTGGAGGGGGGGGAATCTACGAGCAGTACTTC. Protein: CASSPGGGGGIYEQYF.

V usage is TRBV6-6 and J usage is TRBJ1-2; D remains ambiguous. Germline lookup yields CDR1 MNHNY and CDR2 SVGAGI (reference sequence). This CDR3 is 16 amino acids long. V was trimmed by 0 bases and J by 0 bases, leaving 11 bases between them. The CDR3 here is CASSYSRPASNYGYTF. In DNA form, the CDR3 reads TGTGCCAGCAGTTACTCGCGGCCTGCATCTAACTATGGCTACACCTTC.

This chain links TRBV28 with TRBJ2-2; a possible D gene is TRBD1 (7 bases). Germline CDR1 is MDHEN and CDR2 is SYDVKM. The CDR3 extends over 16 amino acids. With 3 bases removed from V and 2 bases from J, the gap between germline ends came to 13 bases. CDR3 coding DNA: TGTGCCAGCAGTTTGGCGGGACAGACCAACACCGGGGAGCTGTTTTTT. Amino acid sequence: CASSLAGQTNTGELFF.

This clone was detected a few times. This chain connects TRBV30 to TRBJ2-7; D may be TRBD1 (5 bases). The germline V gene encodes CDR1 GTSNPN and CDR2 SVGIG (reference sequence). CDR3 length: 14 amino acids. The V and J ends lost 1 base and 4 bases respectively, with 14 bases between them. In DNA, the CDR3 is TGTGCCTGGAGTGGGACAAAACGAATATACGAGCAGTACTTC. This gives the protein CAWSGTKRIYEQYF. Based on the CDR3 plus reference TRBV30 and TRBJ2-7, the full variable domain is SQTIHQWPATLVQPVGSPLSLECTVEGTSNPNLYWYRQAAGRGLQLLFYSVGIGQISSEVPQNLSASRPQDRQFILSSKKLLLSDSGFYLCAWSGTKRIYEQYFGPGTRLTVT.

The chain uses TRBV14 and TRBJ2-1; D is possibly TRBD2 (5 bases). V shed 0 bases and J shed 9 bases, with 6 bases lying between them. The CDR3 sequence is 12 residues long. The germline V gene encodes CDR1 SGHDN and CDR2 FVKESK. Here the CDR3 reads CASSQEDSEQFF. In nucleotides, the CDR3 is TGTGCCAGCAGCCAAGAGGACTCTGAGCAGTTCTTC.

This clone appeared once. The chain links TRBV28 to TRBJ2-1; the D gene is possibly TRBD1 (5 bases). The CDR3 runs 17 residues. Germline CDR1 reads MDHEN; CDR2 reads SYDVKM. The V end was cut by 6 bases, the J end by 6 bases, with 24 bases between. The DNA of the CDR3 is TGTGCCAGCAGCCTCTTCACAGCCCTCAGGGTTAGCAATGAGCAGTTCTTC. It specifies CASSLFTALRVSNEQFF. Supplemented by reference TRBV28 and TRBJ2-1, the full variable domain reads DVKVTQSSRYLVKRTGEKVFLECVQDMDHENMFWYRQDPGLGLRLIYFSYDVKMKEKGDIPEGYSVSREKKERFSLILESASTNQTSMYLCASSLFTALRVSNEQFFGPGTRLTVL.

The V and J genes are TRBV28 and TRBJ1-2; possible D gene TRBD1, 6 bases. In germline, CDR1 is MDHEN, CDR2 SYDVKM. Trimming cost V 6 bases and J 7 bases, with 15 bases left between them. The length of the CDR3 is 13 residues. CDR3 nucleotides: TGTGCCAGCAGCCGGGACACCTATGTTGGCTACACCTTC. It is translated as CASSRDTYVGYTF.

CDR3 sequence: CASRGQGATGELFF. In DNA, the CDR3 is TGTGCCAGCCGAGGACAGGGTGCCACCGGGGAGCTGTTTTTT. The chain combines TRBV5-4 with TRBJ2-2, with 8 bases matching TRBD1. This CDR3 region has 14 residues. Germline V gene lookup returns CDR1 SGHNT and CDR2 YYREEE (reference sequence). V lost 7 bases and J lost 4; bases outside the gene matches: 6.

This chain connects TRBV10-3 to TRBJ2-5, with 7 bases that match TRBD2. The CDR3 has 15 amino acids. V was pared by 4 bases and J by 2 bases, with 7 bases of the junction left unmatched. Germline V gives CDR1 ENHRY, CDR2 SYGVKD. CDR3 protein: CAISAKRREQETQYF. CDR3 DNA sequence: TGTGCCATCAGTGCAAAGCGGCGGGAGCAAGAGACCCAGTACTTC.

CDR3 amino acids: CASSESSGGANEQFF. CDR3 bases: TGCGCCAGCAGTGAGTCTAGCGGGGGGGCCAATGAGCAGTTCTTC. The V gene is TRBV10-1, the J gene TRBJ2-1; 11 bases fit TRBD2. The length of the CDR3 is 15 residues. V shed 0 bases and J 6 bases; nucleotides not matched to a gene: 1. Germline CDR1 and CDR2: WNHNN and SYGVQD (reference sequence).

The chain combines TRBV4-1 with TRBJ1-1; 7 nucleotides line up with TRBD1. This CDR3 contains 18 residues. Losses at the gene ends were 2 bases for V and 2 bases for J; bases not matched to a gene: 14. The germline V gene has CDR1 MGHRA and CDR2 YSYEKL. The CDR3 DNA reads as TGCGCCAGCAGCCAATCGCCAGGGACAGAAGGGAAAAACACTGAAGCTTTCTTT. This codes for CASSQSPGTEGKNTEAFF.

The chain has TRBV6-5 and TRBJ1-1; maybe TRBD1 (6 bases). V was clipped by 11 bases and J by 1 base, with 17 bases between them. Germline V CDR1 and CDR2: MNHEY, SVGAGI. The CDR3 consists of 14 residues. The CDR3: CAGSPSQGNTEAFF. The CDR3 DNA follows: TGTGCCGGATCCCCGTCACAGGGGAACACTGAAGCTTTCTTT.

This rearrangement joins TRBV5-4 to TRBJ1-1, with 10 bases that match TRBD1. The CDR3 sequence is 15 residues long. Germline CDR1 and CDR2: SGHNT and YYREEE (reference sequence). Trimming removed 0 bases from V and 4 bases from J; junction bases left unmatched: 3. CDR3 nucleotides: TGTGCCAGCAGCTTGGGACAGGGGGCGTTCACTGAAGCTTTCTTT. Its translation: CASSLGQGAFTEAFF.

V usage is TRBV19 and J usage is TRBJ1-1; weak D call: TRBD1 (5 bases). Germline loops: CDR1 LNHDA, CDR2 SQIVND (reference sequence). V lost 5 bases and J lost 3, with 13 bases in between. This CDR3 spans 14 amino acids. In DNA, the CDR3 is TGTGCCAGTAGTGCCAGCGGGGGGTACACTGAAGCTTTCTTT. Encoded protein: CASSASGGYTEAFF.

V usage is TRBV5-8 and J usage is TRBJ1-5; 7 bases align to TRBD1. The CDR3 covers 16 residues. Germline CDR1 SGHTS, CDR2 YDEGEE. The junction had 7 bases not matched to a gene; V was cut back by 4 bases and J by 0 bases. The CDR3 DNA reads TGTGCCAGCAGCCTCGGGACAGCTAATAGCAATCAGCCCCAGCATTTT. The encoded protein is CASSLGTANSNQPQHF.

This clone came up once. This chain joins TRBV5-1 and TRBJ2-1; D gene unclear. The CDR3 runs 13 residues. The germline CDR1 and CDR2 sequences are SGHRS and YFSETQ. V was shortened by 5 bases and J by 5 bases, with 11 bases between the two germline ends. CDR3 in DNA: TGCGCCAGCAGTCCACTGCCGAACAATGAGCAGTTCTTC. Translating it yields CASSPLPNNEQFF.

The CDR3 DNA is TGTGCCAGTAGTATGGGCACAGGCAATCAGCCCCAGCATTTT. As protein: CASSMGTGNQPQHF. This chain connects TRBV19 to TRBJ1-5; D is undetermined. Trimming stripped 3 bases from V and 2 bases from J, with 8 bases between. The germline gives CDR1 LNHDA, CDR2 SQIVND (reference sequence). This CDR3 has 14 residues. Variable domain in full (rest from reference TRBV19 and TRBJ1-5): DGGITQSPKYLFRKEGQNVTLSCEQNLNHDAMYWYRQDPGQGLRLIYYSQIVNDFQKGDIAEGYSVSREKKESFPLTVTSAQKNPTAFYLCASSMGTGNQPQHFGDGTRLSIL.

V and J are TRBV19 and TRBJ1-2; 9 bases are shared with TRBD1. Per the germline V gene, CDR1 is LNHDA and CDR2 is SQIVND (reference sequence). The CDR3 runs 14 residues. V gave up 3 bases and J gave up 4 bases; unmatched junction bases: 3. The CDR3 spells CASSMGGQGYGYTF. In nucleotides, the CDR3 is TGTGCCAGTAGTATGGGGGGACAGGGCTATGGCTACACCTTC.

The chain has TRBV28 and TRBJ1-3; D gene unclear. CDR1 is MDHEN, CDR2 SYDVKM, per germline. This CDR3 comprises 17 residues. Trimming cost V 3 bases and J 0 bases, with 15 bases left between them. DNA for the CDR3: TGTGCCAGCAGTTTGTTTCGGGATATGCACTCTGGAAACACCATATATTTT. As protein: CASSLFRDMHSGNTIYF.

CDR3 sequence: CASSFTPMNTEAFF. CDR3 DNA sequence: TGTGCCAGCAGCTTCACTCCGATGAACACTGAAGCTTTCTTT. The chain has TRBV7-9 and TRBJ1-1; unclear D gene. CDR3 size: 14 residues. Trimming took off 3 bases at V and 0 bases at J, with 8 bases between the two ends. Germline lookup yields CDR1 SEHNR and CDR2 FQNEAQ (reference sequence).

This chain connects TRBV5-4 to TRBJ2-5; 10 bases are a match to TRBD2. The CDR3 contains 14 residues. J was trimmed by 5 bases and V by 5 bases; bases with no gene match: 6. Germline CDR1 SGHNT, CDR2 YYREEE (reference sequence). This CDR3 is CASRRGGLAETQYF. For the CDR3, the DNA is TGTGCCAGCAGGCGCGGGGGACTAGCGGAGACCCAGTACTTC. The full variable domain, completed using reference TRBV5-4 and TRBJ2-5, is ETGVTQSPTHLIKTRGQQVTLRCSSQSGHNTVSWYQQALGQGPQFIFQYYREEENGRGNFPPRFSGLQFPNYSSELNVNALELDDSALYLCASRRGGLAETQYFGPGTRLLVL.

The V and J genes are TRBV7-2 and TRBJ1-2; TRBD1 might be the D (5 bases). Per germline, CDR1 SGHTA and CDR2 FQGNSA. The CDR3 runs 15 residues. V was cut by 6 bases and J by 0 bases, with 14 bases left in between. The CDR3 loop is CASRTQGRANYGYTF. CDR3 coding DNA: TGTGCCAGCAGGACTCAGGGTCGGGCTAACTATGGCTACACCTTC.

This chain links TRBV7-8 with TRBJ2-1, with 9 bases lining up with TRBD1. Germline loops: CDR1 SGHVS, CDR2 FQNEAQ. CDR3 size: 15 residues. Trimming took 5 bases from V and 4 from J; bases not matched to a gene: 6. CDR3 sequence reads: CASSATGGLYNEQFF. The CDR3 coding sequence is TGTGCCAGCAGCGCAACAGGGGGCCTGTACAATGAGCAGTTCTTC.

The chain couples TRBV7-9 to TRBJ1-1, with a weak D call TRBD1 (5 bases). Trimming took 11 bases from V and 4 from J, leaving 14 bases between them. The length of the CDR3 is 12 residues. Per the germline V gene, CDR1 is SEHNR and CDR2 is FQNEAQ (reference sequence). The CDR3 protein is CACQGSGTEAFF. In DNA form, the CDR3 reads TGTGCCTGCCAGGGATCCGGCACTGAAGCTTTCTTT.